The rows below give T cell receptor beta chains drawn from one sample of a study of identical twins. Each CDR3 protein is one row after TCRdb ran MiXCR on the 5' RACE reads. The sample contains 200,000 to 300,000 distinct CDR3 sequences, roughly a tenth of which appear only once. The sample taken for sequencing was memory T cells sorted from blood. These receptors were taken from a man aged 45-65 years in good health. CDR3s include the opening cysteine and the closing phenylalanine or tryptophan. Each record gives: clone size, J gene, V gene, D gene, CDR3 DNA, CDR3 protein. The D gene is left open where the match is weak. Clone size, where shown, is once, few, many, or a class for clones that have expanded.

abundance: .
j_gene: TRBJ2-1
v_gene: TRBV20-1
d_gene: TRBD2
CDR3nt: TGCAGTGCTATAGGACTAGCGGACAATGAGCAGTTCTTC
CDR3aa: CSAIGLADNEQFF

abundance: many
j_gene: TRBJ1-1
v_gene: TRBV5-1
d_gene: .
CDR3nt: TGCGCCAGCAGCTTGGAGTATGCAGGGACTGAAGCTTTCTTT
CDR3aa: CASSLEYAGTEAFF

abundance: few
j_gene: TRBJ2-5
v_gene: TRBV3-1
d_gene: .
CDR3nt: TGTGCCAGCAGCCAAGATCCGGGGACCCAGTACTTC
CDR3aa: CASSQDPGTQYF

abundance: few
j_gene: TRBJ1-2
v_gene: TRBV7-2
d_gene: .
CDR3nt: TGTGCCAGCAGCTTAGGGGGGGGGCCATCCTATGGCTACACCTTC
CDR3aa: CASSLGGGPSYGYTF

abundance: .
j_gene: TRBJ2-1
v_gene: TRBV12-3/TRBV12-4
d_gene: .
CDR3nt: TGTGCCAGCAGCCCCGACTACGACAATGAGCAGTTCTTC
CDR3aa: CASSPDYDNEQFF

abundance: few
j_gene: TRBJ2-7
v_gene: TRBV4-2
d_gene: .
CDR3nt: TGTGCCAGCAGCCAACGAGGGGAGGTCGGCTACGAGCAGTACTTC
CDR3aa: CASSQRGEVGYEQYF

abundance: many
j_gene: TRBJ2-3
v_gene: TRBV4-3
d_gene: TRBD2
CDR3nt: TGCGCCAGCAGCCAAGATCGGGGGACTACCACAGATACGCAGTATTTT
CDR3aa: CASSQDRGTTTDTQYF

abundance: .
j_gene: TRBJ2-5
v_gene: TRBV11-1
d_gene: .
CDR3nt: TGTGCCAGCAGCTTTTCGCCTGGGAAAGAGACCCAGTACTTC
CDR3aa: CASSFSPGKETQYF

abundance: few
j_gene: TRBJ2-5
v_gene: TRBV2
d_gene: .
CDR3nt: TGTGCCAGCGCCCGTAGTAGTGTGGCAGAGACCCAGTACTTC
CDR3aa: CASARSSVAETQYF

abundance: many
j_gene: TRBJ2-7
v_gene: TRBV6-1
d_gene: TRBD1
CDR3nt: TGTGCCAGCAGAGAATCCGGGACAGGGGGGTTCAACGAGCAGTACTTC
CDR3aa: CASRESGTGGFNEQYF

abundance: many
j_gene: TRBJ2-1
v_gene: TRBV29-1
d_gene: TRBD1
CDR3nt: TGCAGCGTTGAAAAGGGGGCAAGCAATGAGCAGTTCTTC
CDR3aa: CSVEKGASNEQFF

abundance: few
j_gene: TRBJ2-1
v_gene: TRBV19
d_gene: TRBD1
CDR3nt: TGTGCCAGTAGTAGCCGGGACAGGCGGGTTGATGAGCAGTTCTTC
CDR3aa: CASSSRDRRVDEQFF

abundance: many
j_gene: TRBJ2-7
v_gene: TRBV4-2
d_gene: TRBD2
CDR3nt: TGTGCCAGCAGCCCGGGAGGGCTAGCTGTCTACGAGCAGTACTTC
CDR3aa: CASSPGGLAVYEQYF

abundance: few
j_gene: TRBJ1-2
v_gene: TRBV4-2
d_gene: .
CDR3nt: TGTGCCAGCAGCCAAGATAGGCAGAGCTATGGCTACACCTTC
CDR3aa: CASSQDRQSYGYTF

abundance: many
j_gene: TRBJ2-2
v_gene: TRBV29-1
d_gene: .
CDR3nt: TGCAGCGTTGAAGATTGGAACAGGGGGGGCCCCGGGGAGCTGTTTTTT
CDR3aa: CSVEDWNRGGPGELFF

abundance: many
j_gene: TRBJ2-1
v_gene: TRBV20-1
d_gene: TRBD2
CDR3nt: TGCAGTGTTAAACCGGGACTAGCGATCGCGAATGAGCAGTTCTTC
CDR3aa: CSVKPGLAIANEQFF

abundance: many
j_gene: TRBJ2-1
v_gene: TRBV5-1
d_gene: TRBD1
CDR3nt: TGCGCCAGCAGGGGGTCTGACAGGGCGGACTACAATGAGCAGTTCTTC
CDR3aa: CASRGSDRADYNEQFF

abundance: few
j_gene: TRBJ1-1
v_gene: TRBV20-1
d_gene: TRBD1
CDR3nt: TGCAGTTCAGACAGGGGGGTTTCTGAAGCTTTCTTT
CDR3aa: CSSDRGVSEAFF

abundance: .
j_gene: TRBJ2-7
v_gene: TRBV6-5
d_gene: .
CDR3nt: TGTGCCAGCAGTTACGGCCCAGGGGAAAGGTACGAGCAGTACTTC
CDR3aa: CASSYGPGERYEQYF

abundance: .
j_gene: TRBJ2-7
v_gene: TRBV4-2
d_gene: TRBD2
CDR3nt: TGTGCCAGCAGCCAGGCATCCCACTTGATTAGCGGGAGCAGCTACGAGCAGTACTTC
CDR3aa: CASSQASHLISGSSYEQYF

abundance: many
j_gene: TRBJ2-1
v_gene: TRBV10-3
d_gene: TRBD1
CDR3nt: TGTGCCATCAGACCTACCGGGACAGGCTACAATGAGCAGTTCTTC
CDR3aa: CAIRPTGTGYNEQFF

abundance: few
j_gene: TRBJ2-3
v_gene: TRBV5-4
d_gene: TRBD2
CDR3nt: TGTGCCAGCAGCTTACAGCGGGGGCGAAACACAGATACGCAGTATTTT
CDR3aa: CASSLQRGRNTDTQYF

abundance: many
j_gene: TRBJ1-5
v_gene: TRBV12-3/TRBV12-4
d_gene: .
CDR3nt: TGTGCCAGCAGGTCGGTAGCCTCTCAGCCCCAGCATTTT
CDR3aa: CASRSVASQPQHF

abundance: many
j_gene: TRBJ1-2
v_gene: TRBV20-1
d_gene: TRBD1
CDR3nt: TGCAGTGCTAGAGATTCGCGACAGGGGAATCTGCCTGGCTACACCTTC
CDR3aa: CSARDSRQGNLPGYTF